The entry below gives a single T cell receptor beta chain sequence along with its context. Its specific antigen is unknown. At one end the junction does not follow the germline gene, possibly because of a read error. This entry is derived from a study of blood T cell repertoires in COVID-19 (dated by TCRdb to the early 2020s). Looking at the study overall: Samples covering the acute and convalescent phases of COVID-19 were provided by collaborators in the United States, Italy and Spain. The prospective study material was composed of cDNA or gDNA derived from T cells, B-cell-depleted T cells, or PBMCs. The dataset comprised deeply sampled blood TCRbeta repertoires from subjects exposed to, actively infected with, or recovered from COVID-19. The repertoires were made available in a free public database intended to serve as a resource for research on the immune response to SARS-CoV-2. Samples came from the ongoing ImmuneRACE study (first 160 participants) plus 1,254 subjects from 6 global collaborators. Nearly every sample came with metadata listing a de-identified subject ID, COVID-19 status, age in years and sex. Where available, HLA class I and class II types were taken from metadata supplied by the sample provider and were not determined by assay-based typing. On the study overall, not on this receptor specifically: How much clinical and demographic metadata was included differed by source and by participant, and the metadata was provided uncurated.

Sequences MDHEN (CDR1) and SYDVKM (CDR2) are obtained from the germline V gene. The CDR3 runs 13 amino acids, cysteine and phenylalanine included. Just the 39-base CDR3 DNA is kept, in frame starting at base 1. One collaborating source in Seattle enrolled patients during active infection and followed them longitudinally through the course of disease. Each collaborating institution followed its own protocols to collect whole blood in K2EDTA tubes. For TCRbeta analysis, collaborator samples were shipped as frozen whole blood, as isolated PBMCs, or as DNA extracted from either sample type. TCRbeta CDR3 regions were amplified from genomic DNA by means of the immunoSEQ Assay, a bias-controlled multiplex PCR. The paper's data handling went like this. The number of nucleated cells in each sample was estimated from the amplification of reference gene primers within the assay. Sequence reads were collapsed and filtered to measure the absolute abundance of every unique TCRbeta CDR3 rearrangement. For each sample, productive Simpson clonality was calculated as the square root of Simpson's diversity index across productive rearrangements. As stored in TCRdb, this immuneACCESS dataset retains in-frame rearrangements with V and J assigned. A fraction of the clones does not appear; measured against another copy, unresolved V genes explain less than half of the discrepancy, and the remainder lacks a known reason. Clone size and the V and J calls come from that table; the DNA yielded D and trimming. Across this sample there are tens of thousands of clones, with 81% seen only once. The ten biggest clones cover approximately 20% of the sample.

Sequencing was performed on peripheral blood. The chain is encoded by TRBV28 joined to TRBJ2-1, and 13 junctional nucleotides match TRBD2. This receptor was identified in a woman older than 75 with COVID-19, enrolled during active disease. The CDR3 loop reads CTSGLAGSMGKFF. The nucleotide sequence reads TGCACCTCGGGACTAGCGGGATCCATGGGGAAGTTCTTC.